The rows below give T cell receptor beta chains drawn from one sample of a study of blood T cell repertoires in COVID-19. Produced via immunoSEQ multiplex PCR; TCRdb's table is partial and in-frame only. Among about 130,000 clones listed, around four fifths were seen once. The sequencing input was peripheral blood. The receptors come from a middle-aged man with active or convalescent COVID-19. CDR3s leave out the opening cysteine and the closing phenylalanine or tryptophan. Fields, in order: J gene, V gene, CDR3 protein.

>TRBJ1-2|TRBV4-3
ASSQEIQTIYGYT
>TRBJ1-1|TRBV18
ASSLGTGGNTEAF
>TRBJ1-5|TRBV19
ASSSHLTGTGGLGNQPQH
>TRBJ1-2|TRBV20-1
SAIQGYGYT
>TRBJ1-5|TRBV9
ASSGRWGGFLGNQPQH
>TRBJ2-2|TRBV3-1/TRBV3-2
ASSRRQGDGTGELF
>TRBJ1-3|TRBV27
ASSSGRSGNTIY
>TRBJ2-7|TRBV11-2
ASSVMRSSYEQY
>TRBJ1-5|TRBV30
AWSVKGNQPQH
>TRBJ2-1|TRBV6-5
ASTPRGYNEQF
>TRBJ1-6|TRBV30
AWTPGQSSPLH
>TRBJ2-1|TRBV4-2
ASSQAGQGAYEQF
>TRBJ2-7|TRBV7-2
ASSSNKQLTGVL
>TRBJ2-3|TRBV11-2
ASSFLAGASTDTQY
>TRBJ1-2|TRBV5-1
ASSFGGLQTDGYT
>TRBJ2-3|TRBV24-1
ATSDSTASRYTQY
>TRBJ2-4|TRBV2
ASSVRVGIQY
>TRBJ1-6|TRBV7-2
ASSNDRERSPLH
>TRBJ1-2|TRBV14
ASSPAGVLYGYT
>TRBJ2-7|TRBV6-6
ASSNAGGEQY
>TRBJ1-1|TRBV14
ASSPLRNTEAF
>TRBJ2-3|TRBV5-5
ASTRSGGDLTDTQY
>TRBJ2-5|TRBV4-2
ASSQGRQETQY
>TRBJ2-7|TRBV6-5
ASSYLSGGAYEQY
>TRBJ2-3|TRBV19
ASSIRGVSTDTQY
>TRBJ2-2|TRBV5-1
ASSLPGQGAGTGELF
>TRBJ1-1|TRBV5-1
ASSLAPQANTEAF
>TRBJ2-1|TRBV18
ASSTPSGPGEQF
>TRBJ1-1|TRBV19
ASSIPPGQGMNTEAF
>TRBJ2-5|TRBV21-1
ASSDRGAKAQY